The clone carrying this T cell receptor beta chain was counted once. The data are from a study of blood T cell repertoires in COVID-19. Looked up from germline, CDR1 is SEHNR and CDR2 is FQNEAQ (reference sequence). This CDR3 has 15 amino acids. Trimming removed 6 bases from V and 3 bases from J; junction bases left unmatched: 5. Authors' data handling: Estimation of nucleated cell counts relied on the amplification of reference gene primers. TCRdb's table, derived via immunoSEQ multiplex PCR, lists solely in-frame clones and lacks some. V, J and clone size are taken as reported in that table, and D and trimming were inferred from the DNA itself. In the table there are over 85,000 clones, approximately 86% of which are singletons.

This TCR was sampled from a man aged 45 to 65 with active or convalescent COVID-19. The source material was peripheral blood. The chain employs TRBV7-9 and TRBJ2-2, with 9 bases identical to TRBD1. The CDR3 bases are TGTGCCAGCAGGGAGACAGGGGGTTACACCGGGGAGCTGTTTTTT. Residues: CASRETGGYTGELFF.